The clone carrying this TCR beta chain showed up just once. Its antigen is as yet unknown. Only in-frame clones appear in the TCRdb table, and some are missing; sequencing was by immunoSEQ multiplex PCR. This table holds 2 million to 2.5 million clones, approximately 96% found once. The study drew all its donors from Caucasian adults living in Nashville, Tennessee. The sample comes from a study of shared clonotypes between healthy human individuals. Across the whole study: The donor pool was made up of a couple of women and three men aged 18 to 49. Broader study findings: Rarefaction demonstrated incomplete sorted-subset sequencing despite large depth. Generally, naive subsets (rather than memory subsets) showed larger estimated richness.

The CDR3 sequence is 13 residues long. V was pared by 9 bases and J by 2 bases, with 14 bases between. Per the germline V gene, CDR1 is ENHRY and CDR2 is SYGVKD. The sample consisted of naive CD4+ T cells sorted from blood. The subset: CD45RA+ positively selected. This receptor was obtained from a man aged 18 to 30 in good health. The rearrangement uses TRBV10-3 and TRBJ2-7; D possibly matches TRBD1 or TRBD2 (6 bases each). CDR3 bases: TGTGCCATAGAGGGGGACTCAACCTACGAGCAGTACTTC. Amino acid sequence: CAIEGDSTYEQYF.